This is a list of T cell receptor beta chains from one sample in a study of blood T cell repertoires in COVID-19. Here immunoSEQ multiplex PCR was the method, and the copy in TCRdb shows in-frame clones only, minus some. The sample includes about 260,000 clones, about four fifths of them seen just once. Sample: peripheral blood. These TCRs come from a middle-aged woman who had recovered from COVID-19. CDR3s leave out the opening cysteine and the closing phenylalanine or tryptophan.

V: TRBV19; CDR3: ASSTQTLAGNEQF
V: TRBV7-3; CDR3: ASSVTAGGYYEQY
V: TRBV6-1; CDR3: ASSDHGFSSYNSPLH
V: TRBV11-3; CDR3: ASSLDRGNTEAF
V: TRBV4-2; CDR3: ASSQGGTGGLTGELF
V: TRBV4-1; CDR3: ASSQEGTSSYNEQF
V: TRBV6-5; CDR3: ASRPTDYNSPLH
V: TRBV3-1/TRBV3-2; CDR3: ASSTSGGATDTQY
V: TRBV14; CDR3: ASSQDYARREADTQY
V: TRBV18; CDR3: ASSRGPVVEKLF
V: TRBV25-1; CDR3: ASSEYGTGHLNTEAF
V: TRBV29-1; CDR3: SVGGLASDTQY
V: TRBV7-2; CDR3: ASSAGVARYGYT
V: TRBV11-3; CDR3: ASSFLHGVPGQGRTEAF
V: TRBV2; CDR3: ASSDRQLNQPQH
V: TRBV2; CDR3: ASSPSPRTEAF
V: TRBV3-1/TRBV3-2; CDR3: ASSQSLGGNYGYT
V: TRBV4-1; CDR3: ASRPTSGAYNEQF
V: TRBV2; CDR3: ASRGTGEWNNQPQH
V: TRBV28; CDR3: ASRLGQGMNTEAF
V: TRBV7-3; CDR3: ASSLSREETQY
V: TRBV2; CDR3: ASTGLGQGTEQY
V: TRBV12-2; CDR3: ASRPGTSYEQY
V: TRBV2; CDR3: ASSDRVTGPYGYT
V: TRBV5-1; CDR3: ASSSRQGARTDTQY
V: TRBV5-5; CDR3: ASSTDRVQPQH
V: TRBV6-6; CDR3: ASKRQGTNTEAF
V: TRBV11-2; CDR3: ASSYWTGGNTEAF
V: TRBV5-1; CDR3: ASSLETGDPYEQY
V: TRBV7-9; CDR3: ASSSRQTNEKLF
V: TRBV28; CDR3: ASRSGTGGWEQF
V: TRBV5-1; CDR3: ASSGTPGLPWGTDTQY
V: TRBV4-1; CDR3: ASSQGGPTNYGYT
V: TRBV7-9; CDR3: ASSLPGQGADTQY
V: TRBV7-2; CDR3: ASSLMGRTEAF
V: TRBV6-5; CDR3: AIDSAANYGYT
V: TRBV30; CDR3: AWDRGATGELF
V: TRBV7-9; CDR3: ASSDVRGGDTQY
V: TRBV2; CDR3: ASSELGTGLNIQY
V: TRBV3-1/TRBV3-2; CDR3: ASSQDRGWKTQY
V: TRBV5-1; CDR3: ASSYPGFEAF